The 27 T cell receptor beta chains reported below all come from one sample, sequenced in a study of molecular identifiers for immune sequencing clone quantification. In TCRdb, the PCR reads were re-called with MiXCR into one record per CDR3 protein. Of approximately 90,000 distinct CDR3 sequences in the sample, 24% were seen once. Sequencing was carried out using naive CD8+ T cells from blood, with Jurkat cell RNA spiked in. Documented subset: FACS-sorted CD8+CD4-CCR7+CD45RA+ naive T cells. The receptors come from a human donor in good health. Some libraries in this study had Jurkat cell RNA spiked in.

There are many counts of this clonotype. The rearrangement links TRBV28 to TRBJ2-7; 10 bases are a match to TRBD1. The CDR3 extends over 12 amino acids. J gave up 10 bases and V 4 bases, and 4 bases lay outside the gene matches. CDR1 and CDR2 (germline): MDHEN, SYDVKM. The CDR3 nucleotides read TGTGCCAGCAGTTACGGGACAGGGGACCAGTACTTC. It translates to CASSYGTGDQYF.

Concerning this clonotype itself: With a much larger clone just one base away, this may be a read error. The CDR3 DNA reads as TGTGCCAGCAGCTCGGGAGCTGAAGTTTTCTTT. Residues: CASSSGAEVFF. The chain employs TRBV7-6 and TRBJ1-1; no clear D. The CDR3 totals 11 residues. CDR1 SGHVS and CDR2 FNYEAQ come from the germline V gene. The variable domain in full, with the rest retrieved from reference TRBV7-6 and TRBJ1-1, is GAGVSQSPRYKVTKRGQDVALRCDPISGHVSLYWYRQALGQGPEFLTYFNYEAQQDKSGLPNDRFSAERPEGSISTLTIQRTEQRDSAMYRCASSSGAEVFFGQGTRLTVV.

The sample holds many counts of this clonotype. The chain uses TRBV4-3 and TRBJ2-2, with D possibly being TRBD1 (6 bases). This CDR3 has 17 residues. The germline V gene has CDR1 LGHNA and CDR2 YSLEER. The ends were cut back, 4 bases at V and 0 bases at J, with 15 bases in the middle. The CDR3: CASSLPSRTANTGELFF. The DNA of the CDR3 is TGCGCCAGCAGCCTTCCCTCCCGGACAGCGAACACCGGGGAGCTGTTTTTT.

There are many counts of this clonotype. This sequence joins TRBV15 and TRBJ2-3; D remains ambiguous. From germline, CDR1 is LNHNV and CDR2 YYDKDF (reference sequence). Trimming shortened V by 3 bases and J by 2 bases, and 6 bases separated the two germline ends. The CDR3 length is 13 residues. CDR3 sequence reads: CATSSGFTDTQYF. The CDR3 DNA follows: TGTGCCACCAGCAGTGGGTTCACAGATACGCAGTATTTT.

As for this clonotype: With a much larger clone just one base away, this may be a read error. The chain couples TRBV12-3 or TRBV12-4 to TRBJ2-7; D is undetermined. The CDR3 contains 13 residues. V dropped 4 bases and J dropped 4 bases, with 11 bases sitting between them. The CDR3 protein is CASSSTNGYEQYF. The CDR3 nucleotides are TGTGCCAGCAGTTCCACGAACGGGTACGAGCAGTACTTC.

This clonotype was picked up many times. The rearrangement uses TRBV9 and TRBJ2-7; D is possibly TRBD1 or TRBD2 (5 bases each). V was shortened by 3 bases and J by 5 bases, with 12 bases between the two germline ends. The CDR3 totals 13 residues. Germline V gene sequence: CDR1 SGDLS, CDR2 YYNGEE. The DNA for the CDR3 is TGTGCCAGCAGCGGGGGACCGGCGGACGAGCAGTACTTC. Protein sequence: CASSGGPADEQYF.

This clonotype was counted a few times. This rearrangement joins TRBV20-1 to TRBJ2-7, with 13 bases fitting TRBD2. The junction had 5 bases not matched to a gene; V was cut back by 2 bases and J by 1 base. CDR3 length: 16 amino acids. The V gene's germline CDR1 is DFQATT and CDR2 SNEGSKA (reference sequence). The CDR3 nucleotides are TGCAGTGCTAGATCATGGACTAGCGGGGGATCCTACGAGCAGTACTTC. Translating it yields CSARSWTSGGSYEQYF.

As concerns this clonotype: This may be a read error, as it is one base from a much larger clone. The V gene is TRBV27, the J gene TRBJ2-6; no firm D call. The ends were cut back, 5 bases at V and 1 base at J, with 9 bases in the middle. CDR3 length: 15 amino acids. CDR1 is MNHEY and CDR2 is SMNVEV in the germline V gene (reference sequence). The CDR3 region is CASSLKGSGANVLTF. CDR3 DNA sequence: TGTGCCAGCAGTCTTAAAGGATCTGGGGCCAACGTCCTGACTTTC.

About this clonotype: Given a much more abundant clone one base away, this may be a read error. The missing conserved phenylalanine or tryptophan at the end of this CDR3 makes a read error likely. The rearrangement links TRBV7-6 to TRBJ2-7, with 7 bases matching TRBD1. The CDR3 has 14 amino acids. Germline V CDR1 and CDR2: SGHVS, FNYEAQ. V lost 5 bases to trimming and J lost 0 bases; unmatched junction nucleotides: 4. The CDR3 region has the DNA TGTGCCAGCAGCCCGGGACAGCTCTCCTACGAGCAGTACCTC. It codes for CASSPGQLSYEQYL.

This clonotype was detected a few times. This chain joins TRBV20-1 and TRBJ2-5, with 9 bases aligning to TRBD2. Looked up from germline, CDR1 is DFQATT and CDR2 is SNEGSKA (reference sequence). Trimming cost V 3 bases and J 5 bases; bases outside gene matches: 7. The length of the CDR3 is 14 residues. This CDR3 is CSARLAGVGETQYF. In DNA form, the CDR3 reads TGCAGTGCTAGGTTAGCGGGAGTCGGGGAGACCCAGTACTTC.

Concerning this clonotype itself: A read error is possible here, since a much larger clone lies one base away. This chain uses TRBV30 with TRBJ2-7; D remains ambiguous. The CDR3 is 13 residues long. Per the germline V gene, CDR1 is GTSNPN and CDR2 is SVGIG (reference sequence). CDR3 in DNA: TGTGCCTGGTCCCGAGGTAGATTCTACGCGCAGTACTTC. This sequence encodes CAWSRGRFYAQYF. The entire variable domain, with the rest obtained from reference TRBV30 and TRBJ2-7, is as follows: SQTIHQWPATLVQPVGSPLSLECTVEGTSNPNLYWYRQAAGRGLQLLFYSVGIGQISSEVPQNLSASRPQDRQFILSSKKLLLSDSGFYLCAWSRGRFYAQYFGPGTRLTVT.

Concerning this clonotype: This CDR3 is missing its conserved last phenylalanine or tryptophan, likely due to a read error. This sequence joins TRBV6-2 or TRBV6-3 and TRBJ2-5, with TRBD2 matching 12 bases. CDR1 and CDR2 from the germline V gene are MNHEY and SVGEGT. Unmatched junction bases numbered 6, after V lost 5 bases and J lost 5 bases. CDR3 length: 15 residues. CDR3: CASSPTSGRRETQYS. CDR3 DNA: TGTGCCAGCAGTCCGACTAGCGGGAGACGGGAGACCCAGTACTCC.

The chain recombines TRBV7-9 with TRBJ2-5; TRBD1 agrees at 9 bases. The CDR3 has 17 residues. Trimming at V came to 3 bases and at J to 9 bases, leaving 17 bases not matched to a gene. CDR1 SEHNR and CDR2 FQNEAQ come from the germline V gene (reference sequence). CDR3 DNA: TGTGCCAGCAGCTTCACCGGGACAGGGCCTTCCCAAGCGCCCCAGTACTTC. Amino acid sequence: CASSFTGTGPSQAPQYF.

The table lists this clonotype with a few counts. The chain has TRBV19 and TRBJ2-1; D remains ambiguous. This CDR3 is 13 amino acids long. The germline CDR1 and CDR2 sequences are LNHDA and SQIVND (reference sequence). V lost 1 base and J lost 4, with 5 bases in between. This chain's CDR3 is CASSIAQYNEQFF. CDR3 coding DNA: TGTGCCAGTAGTATAGCCCAGTACAATGAGCAGTTCTTC.

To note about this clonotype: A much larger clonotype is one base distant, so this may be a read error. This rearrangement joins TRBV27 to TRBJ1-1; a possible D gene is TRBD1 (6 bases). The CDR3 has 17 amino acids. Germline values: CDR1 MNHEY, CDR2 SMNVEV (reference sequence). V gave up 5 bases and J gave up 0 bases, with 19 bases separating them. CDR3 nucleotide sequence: TGTGCCAGCAGTATCCGACTGGGACACACTTTGAACACTGAAGCTTTCTTT. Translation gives CASSIRLGHTLNTEAFF.

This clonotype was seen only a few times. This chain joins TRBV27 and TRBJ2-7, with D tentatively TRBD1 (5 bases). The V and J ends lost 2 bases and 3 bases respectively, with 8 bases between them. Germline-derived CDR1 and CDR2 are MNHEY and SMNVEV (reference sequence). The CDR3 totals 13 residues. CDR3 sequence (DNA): TGTGCCAGCAGTTTAATCAGGGACTACGAGCAGTACTTC. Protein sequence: CASSLIRDYEQYF.

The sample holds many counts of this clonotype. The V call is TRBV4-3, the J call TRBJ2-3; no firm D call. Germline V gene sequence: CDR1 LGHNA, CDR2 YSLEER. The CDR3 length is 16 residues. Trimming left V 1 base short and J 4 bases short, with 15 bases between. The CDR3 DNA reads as TGCGCCAGCAGCCAAGCTTCCCGCGAAGTAGCAGATACGCAGTATTTT. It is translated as CASSQASREVADTQYF.

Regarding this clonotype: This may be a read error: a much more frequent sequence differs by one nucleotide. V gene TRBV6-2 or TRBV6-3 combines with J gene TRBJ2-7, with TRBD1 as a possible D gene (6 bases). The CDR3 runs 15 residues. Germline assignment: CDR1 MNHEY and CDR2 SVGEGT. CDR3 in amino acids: CAGSYLWDTTYEQYF. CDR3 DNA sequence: TGTGCCGGCAGTTACCTATGGGACACAACCTACGAGCAGTACTTC.

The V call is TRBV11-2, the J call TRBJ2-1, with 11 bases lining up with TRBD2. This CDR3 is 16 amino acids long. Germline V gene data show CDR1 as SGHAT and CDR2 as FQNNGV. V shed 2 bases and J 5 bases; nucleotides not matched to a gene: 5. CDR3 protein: CASSLYLAGGDNEQFF. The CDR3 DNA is TGTGCCAGCAGCTTATACCTAGCGGGGGGAGACAATGAGCAGTTCTTC.

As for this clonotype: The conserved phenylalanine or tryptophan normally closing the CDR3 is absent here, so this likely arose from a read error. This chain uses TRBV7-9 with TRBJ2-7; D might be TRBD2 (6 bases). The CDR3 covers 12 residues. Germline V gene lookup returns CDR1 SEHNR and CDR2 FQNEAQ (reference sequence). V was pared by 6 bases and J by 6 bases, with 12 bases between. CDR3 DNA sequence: TGTGCCAGCAGTTTTGGAGGGCTCGAGCAGTACTGC. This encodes CASSFGGLEQYC.

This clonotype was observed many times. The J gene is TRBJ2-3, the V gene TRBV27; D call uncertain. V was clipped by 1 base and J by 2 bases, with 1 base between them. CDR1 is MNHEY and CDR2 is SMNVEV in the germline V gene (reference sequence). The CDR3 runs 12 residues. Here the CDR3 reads CASSLFTDTQYF. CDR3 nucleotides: TGTGCCAGCAGTTTATTCACAGATACGCAGTATTTT.

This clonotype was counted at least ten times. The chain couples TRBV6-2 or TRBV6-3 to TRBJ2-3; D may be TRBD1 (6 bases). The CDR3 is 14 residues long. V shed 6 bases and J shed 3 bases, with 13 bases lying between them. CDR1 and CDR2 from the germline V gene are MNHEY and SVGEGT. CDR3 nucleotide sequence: TGTGCCAGCAGGCGAGGGGACAATACAGATACGCAGTATTTT. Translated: CASRRGDNTDTQYF.

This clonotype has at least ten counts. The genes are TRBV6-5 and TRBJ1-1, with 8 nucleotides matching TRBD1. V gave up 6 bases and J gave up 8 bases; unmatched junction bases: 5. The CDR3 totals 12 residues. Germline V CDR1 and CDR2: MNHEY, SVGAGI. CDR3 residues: CASSAGTGEAFF. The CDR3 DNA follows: TGTGCCAGCAGCGCCGGGACAGGAGAAGCTTTCTTT.

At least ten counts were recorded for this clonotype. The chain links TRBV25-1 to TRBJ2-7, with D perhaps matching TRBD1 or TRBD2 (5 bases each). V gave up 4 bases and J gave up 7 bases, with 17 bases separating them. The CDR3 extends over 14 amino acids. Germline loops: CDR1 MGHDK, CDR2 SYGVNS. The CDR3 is CASSGYGAGWEQYF. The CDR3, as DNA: TGTGCCAGCAGTGGCTACGGGGCCGGCTGGGAGCAGTACTTC.

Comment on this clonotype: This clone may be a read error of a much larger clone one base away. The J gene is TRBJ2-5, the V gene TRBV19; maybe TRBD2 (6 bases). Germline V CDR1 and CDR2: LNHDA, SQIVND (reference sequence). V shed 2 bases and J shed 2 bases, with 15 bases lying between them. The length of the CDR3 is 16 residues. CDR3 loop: CASSISNGGRQETQYF. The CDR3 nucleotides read TGTGCCAGTAGTATATCTAACGGGGGACGTCAAGAGACCCAGTACTTC. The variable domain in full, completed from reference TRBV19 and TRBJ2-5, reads DGGITQSPKYLFRKEGQNVTLSCEQNLNHDAMYWYRQDPGQGLRLIYYSQIVNDFQKGDIAEGYSVSREKKESFPLTVTSAQKNPTAFYLCASSISNGGRQETQYFGPGTRLLVL.

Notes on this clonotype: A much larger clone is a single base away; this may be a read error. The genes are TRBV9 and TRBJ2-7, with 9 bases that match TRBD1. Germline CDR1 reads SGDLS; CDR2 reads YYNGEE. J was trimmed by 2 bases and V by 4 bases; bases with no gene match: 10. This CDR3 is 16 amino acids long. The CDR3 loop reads CASSPSGTGIPYEQYF. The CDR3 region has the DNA TGTGCCAGCAGCCCGTCCGGGACAGGGATCCCCTACGAGCAGTACTTC. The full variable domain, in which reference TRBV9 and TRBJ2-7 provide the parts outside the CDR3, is DSGVTQTPKHLITATGQRVTLRCSPRSGDLSVYWYQQSLDQGLQFLIQYYNGEERAKGNILERFSAQQFPDLHSELNLSSLELGDSALYFCASSPSGTGIPYEQYFGPGTRLTVT.

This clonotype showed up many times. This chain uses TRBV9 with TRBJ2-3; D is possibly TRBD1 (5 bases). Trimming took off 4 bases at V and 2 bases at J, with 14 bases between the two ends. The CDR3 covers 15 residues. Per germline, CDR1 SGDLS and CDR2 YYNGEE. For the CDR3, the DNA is TGTGCCAGCAGCCCGCGACAGATTTTCACAGATACGCAGTATTTT. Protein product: CASSPRQIFTDTQYF.